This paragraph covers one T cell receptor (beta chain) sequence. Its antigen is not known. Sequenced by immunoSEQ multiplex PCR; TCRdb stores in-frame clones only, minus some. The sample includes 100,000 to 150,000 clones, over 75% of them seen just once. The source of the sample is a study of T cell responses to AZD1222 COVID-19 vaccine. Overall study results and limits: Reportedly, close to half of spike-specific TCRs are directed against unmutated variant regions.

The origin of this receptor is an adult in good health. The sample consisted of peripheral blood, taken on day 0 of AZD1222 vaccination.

CDR3: CASGYRGGDGYTF. The CDR3 coding sequence is TGTGCCAGCGGGTACAGGGGGGGGGATGGCTACACCTTC. The chain employs TRBV27 and TRBJ1-2; the match to TRBD1 covers 8 bases. With 8 bases clipped from V and 6 bases from J, the junction kept 8 bases outside the gene matches. Germline assignment: CDR1 MNHEY and CDR2 SMNVEV (reference sequence). The CDR3 is 13 amino acids.